Below are 18 T cell receptor beta chains sequenced from a single sample in a study of PD-1 blockade in classical Hodgkin lymphoma. Relapse was seen in all patients after autologous stem cell transplantation, and brentuximab vedotin exposure was variable. TCRdb keeps only in-frame clones here, not all; method: immunoSEQ multiplex PCR. The sample contains around 20,000 clones, roughly 77% of which appear only once. The sequencing used peripheral blood mononuclear cells (PBMCs), collected before the second cycle of nivolumab. The receptors originated from a human donor with classical Hodgkin lymphoma.

This clone has a handful of counts. The gene calls are TRBV7-8 and TRBJ2-2; 7 bases line up with TRBD1. V lost 3 bases, J lost 5 bases, and 9 bases stayed unmatched. The CDR3 has 16 residues. Germline lookup yields CDR1 SGHVS and CDR2 FQNEAQ. The CDR3 nucleotides are TGTGCCAGCAGCTTGAAGACAGGGATAAGGACCGGGGAGCTGTTTTTT. It encodes CASSLKTGIRTGELFF.

This chain links TRBV28 with TRBJ2-7; 9 bases agree with TRBD2. The V and J ends lost 5 bases and 6 bases, in that order; junction bases with no gene match: 8. CDR1 MDHEN and CDR2 SYDVKM come from the germline V gene. The CDR3 is 14 amino acids. The CDR3 reads CASSLPGTSSEQYF. CDR3 coding DNA: TGTGCCAGCAGTCTCCCCGGGACTAGCAGCGAGCAGTACTTC.

The V call is TRBV2, the J call TRBJ2-3, with D possibly TRBD1 on 6 matching bases. The V gene lost 7 bases and the J gene lost 4 bases, with 15 bases spanning the gap. The V gene's germline CDR1 is SNHLY and CDR2 FYNNEI. The length of the CDR3 is 14 residues. Written as DNA, the CDR3 is TGTGCCAGCATCGTTAGACAGGCTCCAGATACGCAGTATTTT. It encodes CASIVRQAPDTQYF.

V usage is TRBV5-1 and J usage is TRBJ2-3, with D maybe TRBD2 (6 bases). This CDR3 region has 16 residues. Germline V gives CDR1 SGHRS, CDR2 YFSETQ. V gave up 0 bases and J gave up 1 base, with 12 bases separating them. The CDR3 spells CASSLEGRGGTDTQYF. CDR3 nucleotide sequence: TGCGCCAGCAGCTTGGAGGGGCGGGGAGGCACAGATACGCAGTATTTT. Together with reference TRBV5-1 and TRBJ2-3, the CDR3 gives the full variable domain: KAGVTQTPRYLIKTRGQQVTLSCSPISGHRSVSWYQQTPGQGLQFLFEYFSETQRNKGNFPGRFSGRQFSNSRSEMNVSTLELGDSALYLCASSLEGRGGTDTQYFGPGTRLTVL.

This chain connects TRBV11-3 to TRBJ2-5; D is perhaps TRBD2 (5 bases). Germline CDR1 is SGHNT and CDR2 is YENEEA. The V gene lost 1 base and the J gene lost 1 base, with 13 bases spanning the gap. The CDR3 extends over 16 amino acids. CDR3 coding DNA: TGTGCCAGCAGCTTAGGTGTTTTGGGGAGCCAAGAGACCCAGTACTTC. It encodes CASSLGVLGSQETQYF. Using reference TRBV11-3 and TRBJ2-5 for the parts outside the CDR3, the full variable domain is EAGVVQSPRYKIIEKKQPVAFWCNPISGHNTLYWYLQNLGQGPELLIRYENEEAVDDSQLPKDRFSAERLKGVDSTLKIQPAELGDSAVYLCASSLGVLGSQETQYFGPGTRLLVL.

The chain recombines TRBV14 with TRBJ1-1; D perhaps matches TRBD1 (5 bases). V lost 2 bases and J lost 0, with 16 bases in between. The germline V gene has CDR1 SGHDN and CDR2 FVKESK. The CDR3 is 17 residues long. For the CDR3, the DNA is TGTGCCAGCAGCCAATACGGGACGTCTTACTTGAACACTGAAGCTTTCTTT. As protein: CASSQYGTSYLNTEAFF.

The chain combines TRBV10-3 with TRBJ2-1; D ambiguous. There are 12 residues in the CDR3. Per the germline V gene, CDR1 is ENHRY and CDR2 is SYGVKD. Trimming cost V 2 bases and J 2 bases, with 1 base left between them. The chain's CDR3 is CAISETYNEQFF. For the CDR3, the DNA is TGTGCCATCAGTGAGACCTACAATGAGCAGTTCTTC.

The V call is TRBV5-1, the J call TRBJ2-1; 7 nucleotides line up with TRBD1. V was pared by 3 bases and J by 8 bases, with 5 bases of the junction left unmatched. The CDR3 contains 13 residues. Germline V gene sequence: CDR1 SGHRS, CDR2 YFSETQ. The CDR3: CASSSVDRDEQFF. The DNA of the CDR3 is TGCGCCAGCAGCTCGGTAGACAGGGATGAGCAGTTCTTC.

The V and J genes are TRBV7-8 and TRBJ2-7; no clear D gene. This CDR3 is built from 13 residues. The V gene's germline CDR1 is SGHVS and CDR2 FQNEAQ. V gave up 2 bases and J gave up 7 bases, with 12 bases separating them. Written as DNA, the CDR3 is TGTGCCAGCAGCTTACTGCCTGTAGGGGAGCAGTACTTC. Its protein product is CASSLLPVGEQYF.

V usage is TRBV19 and J usage is TRBJ2-7; the match to TRBD1 covers 9 bases. Germline values: CDR1 LNHDA, CDR2 SQIVND (reference sequence). V was clipped by 3 bases and J by 4 bases; unmatched bases: 7. The CDR3 is 15 amino acids. CDR3 residues: CASSIIQGAAYEQYF. The CDR3 nucleotides are TGTGCCAGTAGTATTATACAGGGGGCGGCGTACGAGCAGTACTTC.

CDR3 coding DNA: TGTGCCAGCATCCTCGGGACAGGGAATGAGCAGTTCTTC. Amino acids: CASILGTGNEQFF. The chain carries TRBV11-2 and TRBJ2-1; 9 bases agree with TRBD1. The CDR3 runs to 13 residues. Germline-derived CDR1 and CDR2 are SGHAT and FQNNGV. Losses at the gene ends were 7 bases for V and 7 bases for J; bases not matched to a gene: 5.

The CDR3 sequence is CASSLAKSDEYF. The CDR3 nucleotides are TGCGCCAGCAGCTTGGCCAAGTCCGATGAGTATTTT. V and J are TRBV5-1 and TRBJ2-3; D not resolved. The CDR3 is made up of 12 amino acids. With 0 bases removed from V and 13 bases from J, the gap between germline ends came to 12 bases. Germline V gene lookup returns CDR1 SGHRS and CDR2 YFSETQ.

This sequence joins TRBV7-8 and TRBJ2-1, with D uncertain. The V gene lost 4 bases and the J gene lost 0 bases, with 10 bases spanning the gap. The length of the CDR3 is 15 residues. Germline loops: CDR1 SGHVS, CDR2 FQNEAQ. The CDR3 spells CASSSGDFSYNEQFF. For the CDR3, the DNA is TGTGCCAGCAGCTCTGGGGATTTCTCCTACAATGAGCAGTTCTTC.

The chain is built from TRBV25-1 and TRBJ2-3, with D perhaps TRBD1 or TRBD2 (5 bases each). CDR3 size: 14 residues. Per germline, CDR1 MGHDK and CDR2 SYGVNS. V lost 1 base to trimming and J lost 7 bases, with 12 bases between them. The CDR3 reads CASSEFQGPNTQYF. The CDR3 bases are TGTGCCAGCAGTGAATTCCAGGGACCTAATACGCAGTATTTT.

A word on this clone: No conserved phenylalanine or tryptophan ends this CDR3, so it is likely a read error. The limits of the CDR3 on the DNA are not certain, so only TCRdb's listed CDR3 is given. The chain couples TRBV12-5 to TRBJ2-6; the tabulated D call, TRBD1, remains unverified against the DNA. Germline loops: CDR1 LGHNT, CDR2 FRNRAP. Counting both end residues, the CDR3 totals 12 amino acids. CDR3 protein: CASGLRILQDKV.

The CDR3 region has the DNA TGTGCCAGCATTCACTGGGCGAAATACAATGAGCAGTTCTTC. This codes for CASIHWAKYNEQFF. The V and J genes are TRBV7-9 and TRBJ2-1; no clear D gene. V lost 7 bases and J lost 4, with 14 bases in between. Germline CDR1 and CDR2: SEHNR and FQNEAQ (reference sequence). This CDR3 is built from 14 residues. The full variable domain, rest sourced from reference TRBV7-9 and TRBJ2-1, is DTGVSQNPRHKITKRGQNVTFRCDPISEHNRLYWYRQTLGQGPEFLTYFQNEAQLEKSRLLSDRFSAERPKGSFSTLEIQRTEQGDSAMYLCASIHWAKYNEQFFGPGTRLTVL.

This clone was counted between two and nine times. The chain recombines TRBV28 with TRBJ2-3; 7 nucleotides line up with TRBD1. Trimming removed 6 bases from V and 3 bases from J; junction bases left unmatched: 9. CDR3 size: 15 residues. Germline assignment: CDR1 MDHEN and CDR2 SYDVKM. Here the CDR3 DNA reads TGTGCCAGCAGGATTCCGGGACAGCTTACAGATACGCAGTATTTT. As protein: CASRIPGQLTDTQYF.

This clone turned up a few times. The J gene is TRBJ1-6, the V gene TRBV14; no definite D call. This CDR3 is built from 15 residues. The V end lost 1 base, the J end lost 7 bases, and 11 bases lay between the germline ends. Per the germline V gene, CDR1 is SGHDN and CDR2 is FVKESK. The CDR3: CASSQGGILNSPLHF. CDR3 coding DNA: TGTGCCAGCAGCCAAGGAGGAATCCTCAATTCACCCCTCCACTTT. The full variable domain, in which reference TRBV14 and TRBJ1-6 provide the parts outside the CDR3, is EAGVTQFPSHSVIEKGQTVTLRCDPISGHDNLYWYRRVMGKEIKFLLHFVKESKQDESGMPNNRFLAERTGGTYSTLKVQPAELEDSGVYFCASSQGGILNSPLHFGNGTRLTVT.